This TCR beta chain was captured by sequencing in a study of CD8+ T cells in alopecia areata. Study results and limitations: Tofacitinib produced a significant decrease in scalp clonality and in expanded CD8+ clones among the top 100. Just one nonresponder means the tie between baseline CD8+ expansion and response stays uncertain. Patients showed less clear TCR sequence sharing than mice, possibly partly because of HLA diversity.

The V gene's germline CDR1 is MNHNS and CDR2 SASEGT. There are 16 residues in the CDR3. Unmatched junction bases numbered 10, after V lost 2 bases and J lost 4 bases. On this clone itself: No antigen is known for it.

Treatment defined: oral pan-JAK inhibitor, 5-10 mg twice daily. Isolation of CD4+ and CD8+ T cells from PBMCs was achieved by sorting. cDNA reverse transcribed from extracted RNA served as the sequencing template. Profiling relied on immunoSEQ multiplex PCR, and the TCRdb table lists in-frame clones only, not all of them. Of approximately 210,000 clones listed, more than 55% are singletons. Sequenced material: CD4+ T cells sorted from blood, taken at week 4, from a patient treated with tofacitinib. This TCR came from a human donor with alopecia areata. The chain combines TRBV6-1 with TRBJ2-5; 7 nucleotides agree with TRBD1. The CDR3 DNA sequence: TGTGCCAGCAGTGAACTGCCGACCTCAGGGGGAGAGACCCAGTACTTC. It yields the protein CASSELPTSGGETQYF.